This record concerns one TCR beta chain sequence. What it recognizes is unknown. This specimen comes from a study of vaccination effects on CD4 cells after COVID-19. Overall study: Sampling occurred a median 72 days post second dose, range 14 to 241.

The CDR3 is 14 residues long. The germline V gene has CDR1 MNHEY and CDR2 SVGAGI. After removal of 6 bases from V and 7 bases from J, the junction contained 7 bases not matched to a gene. Pools of viral peptides were used by the ViraFEST assay to expand antigen-specific CD4+ T cells ahead of sequencing. Having been cultured for approximately ten days, the cells underwent CD4+ T cell isolation. Of the BNT162b2 and mRNA-1273 vaccines, participants received two doses of one or the other. TCRdb's copy holds only in-frame clones and misses some; the assay was immunoSEQ multiplex PCR. The sample contains 75,000 or so clones, around 77% of which appear only once.

This TCR was recovered from a human donor who received a COVID-19 vaccine. The sequencing here drew on CD4+ T cells from PBMCs cultured with HCoV-OC43 spike peptides, taken after COVID-19 vaccination. As for subset: HCoV-OC43 spike overlapping peptide pool stimulation. The chain carries TRBV6-5 and TRBJ1-4; 8 nucleotides match TRBD1. The CDR3 sequence is CASSYGQGSEKLFF. In DNA, the CDR3 is TGTGCCAGCAGCTACGGACAGGGATCTGAAAAACTGTTTTTT.